Listed below are T cell receptor beta chains from one sample, sequenced in a study of CD4+ T cells in melanoma. Method: immunoSEQ multiplex PCR; TCRdb's copy keeps in-frame clones and lacks some. The data hold 15,000 to 20,000 clones, with roughly 80% observed a single time. The specimen sequenced was cells from a culture (not recorded whether cultured in vitro). Receptors originate from a human donor with melanoma. Each CDR3 is given with its conserved first and last residue. D genes are given only for firm matches. Some rows have no size entry. The others give once, few or many, or a class for an expanded clone.

V gene,clone size,D gene,J gene,CDR3 protein,CDR3 DNA
TRBV29-1,.,TRBD1,TRBJ1-2,CSVRRGQHGSYTF,TGCAGCGTTCGGAGGGGGCAACACGGATCCTACACCTTC
TRBV5-1,.,TRBD2,TRBJ2-7,CASSLVTSGGKREQYF,TGCGCCAGCAGCTTGGTGACTAGCGGGGGCAAGAGGGAGCAGTACTTC
TRBV30,.,.,TRBJ2-7,CAWTRNSLSSYEQYF,TGTGCCTGGACACGGAACAGCCTGAGCTCCTACGAGCAGTACTTC
TRBV4-1,.,TRBD2,TRBJ2-5,CASSQSGLAGGLQQETQYF,TGCGCCAGCAGCCAATCGGGACTAGCGGGGGGCCTACAACAAGAGACCCAGTACTTC
TRBV5-1,.,TRBD2,TRBJ2-3,CASGRGTDTQYF,TGCGCCAGCGGGAGGGGAACAGATACGCAGTATTTT
TRBV18,.,.,TRBJ2-7,CASSPRAGISYEQYF,TGTGCCAGCTCACCAAGGGCAGGGATCTCCTACGAGCAGTACTTC
TRBV6-1,.,.,TRBJ1-5,CASSAQSGDQPQHF,TGTGCCAGCAGTGCACAATCAGGGGATCAGCCCCAGCATTTT
TRBV19,.,.,TRBJ1-1,CATRPGEFTEAFF,TGTGCCACCCGACCCGGAGAGTTCACTGAAGCTTTCTTT
TRBV6-5,.,TRBD1,TRBJ1-1,CASHRGQGGTEAFF,TGTGCCAGCCATAGGGGGCAGGGGGGGACTGAAGCTTTCTTT
TRBV9,.,.,TRBJ1-6,CASSVSPAESPLHF,TGTGCCAGCAGCGTATCCCCAGCGGAGTCACCCCTCCACTTT
TRBV2,few,TRBD2,TRBJ2-3,CASSRWGRGGTDTQYF,TGTGCCAGCAGCCGCTGGGGGCGGGGGGGCACAGATACGCAGTATTTT
TRBV7-8,.,.,TRBJ2-5,CASSSTGTAQETQYF,TGTGCCAGCAGCTCTACTGGGACTGCCCAAGAGACCCAGTACTTC
TRBV21-1,.,.,TRBJ2-3,CASSTPAAQPTDTQYF,TGTGCCAGCAGCACCCCTGCGGCACAGCCCACAGATACGCAGTATTTT
TRBV9,.,.,TRBJ1-1,CASSPFSRDTEAFF,TGTGCCAGCAGCCCCTTCTCGAGGGACACTGAAGCTTTCTTT
TRBV5-1,.,.,TRBJ2-5,CASSLRSAQETQYF,TGCGCCAGCAGCTTGCGCAGCGCACAAGAGACCCAGTACTTC
TRBV27,.,.,TRBJ1-6,CASSLGFNSPLHF,TGTGCCAGCAGTTTAGGGTTCAATTCACCCCTCCACTTT
TRBV29-1,once,.,TRBJ1-1,CSVGQTEWGAFF,TGCAGCGTAGGACAGACAGAATGGGGGGCTTTCTTT
TRBV19,.,TRBD1,TRBJ2-1,CASTISGGNEQFF,TGTGCCAGTACCATATCAGGGGGCAATGAGCAGTTCTTC
TRBV2,.,.,TRBJ1-5,CASRQGLDQPQHF,TGTGCCAGCAGACAGGGTTTGGATCAGCCCCAGCATTTT
TRBV5-1,.,TRBD2,TRBJ2-1,CASSLGSGGAPEQFF,TGCGCCAGCAGCTTGGGCAGCGGGGGGGCCCCTGAGCAGTTCTTC
TRBV5-1,once,.,TRBJ2-5,CASSLDLGTQYF,TGCGCCAGCAGCTTGGATCTGGGGACCCAGTACTTC
TRBV5-1,.,.,TRBJ1-1,CASSPRAGTRTEAFF,TGCGCCAGCAGCCCTAGGGCAGGGACGAGGACTGAAGCTTTCTTT
TRBV27,.,.,TRBJ2-2,CASSSRPPGLNTGELFF,TGTGCCAGCAGTTCCCGACCGCCGGGCCTGAACACCGGGGAGCTGTTTTTT
TRBV6-5,few,TRBD2,TRBJ2-3,CASSYSLGRVTDTQYF,TGTGCCAGCAGTTACTCGCTGGGGAGGGTCACAGATACGCAGTATTTT
TRBV4-1,.,.,TRBJ1-5,CASSPYRFGNQPQHF,TGCGCCAGCAGCCCCTACAGGTTCGGCAATCAGCCCCAGCATTTT
TRBV5-1,.,TRBD1,TRBJ2-7,CASSLDRGYYEQYF,TGCGCCAGCAGCTTGGACAGGGGATACTACGAGCAGTACTTC
TRBV7-3,.,.,TRBJ1-2,CASSPAEGYGYTF,TGTGCCAGCAGCCCCGCGGAGGGCTATGGCTACACCTTC
TRBV5-5,once,.,TRBJ2-3,CASSLADTQYF,TGTGCCAGCAGCTTGGCAGATACGCAGTATTTT
TRBV30,.,.,TRBJ1-5,CAWSPLYGQPQHF,TGTGCCTGGAGTCCCCTATATGGGCAGCCCCAGCATTTT
TRBV7-9,medium-sized,.,TRBJ1-1,CASSPGAAPGTFF,TGTGCCAGCAGCCCTGGGGCAGCTCCTGGGACTTTCTTT
TRBV10-1,.,.,TRBJ1-1,CASRSEGNTEAFF,TGCGCCAGCAGATCCGAGGGGAACACTGAAGCTTTCTTT
TRBV6-6,.,TRBD1,TRBJ1-5,CASSYRQGENQPQHF,TGTGCCAGCAGTTACCGACAGGGGGAGAATCAGCCCCAGCATTTT
TRBV7-3,few,.,TRBJ1-1,CASSSQSGTEAFF,TGTGCCAGCAGCTCCCAGTCGGGGACTGAAGCTTTCTTT
TRBV6-5,.,.,TRBJ2-7,CASSPRGQFKQYF,TGTGCCAGCAGTCCCCGAGGACAATTTAAGCAGTACTTC
TRBV14,.,.,TRBJ1-5,CASSQSINQPQHF,TGTGCCAGCAGTCAATCCATCAATCAGCCCCAGCATTTT
TRBV6-6,once,.,TRBJ2-5,CASNGGAETQYF,TGTGCCAGCAATGGGGGGGCAGAGACCCAGTACTTC
TRBV5-6,.,.,TRBJ1-2,CASSLRTGWVFDYTF,TGTGCCAGCAGCCTACGTACAGGGTGGGTCTTTGACTACACCTTC
TRBV18,.,.,TRBJ2-7,CASSPPTSKYEQYF,TGTGCCAGCTCACCCCCCACTAGCAAGTACGAGCAGTACTTC
TRBV9,few,.,TRBJ1-1,CASGRGGLMNTEAFF,TGTGCCAGCGGGAGGGGGGGGCTCATGAACACTGAAGCTTTCTTT
TRBV30,.,TRBD1,TRBJ1-1,CAWSGQGILFEAFF,TGTGCCTGGAGTGGACAGGGAATTCTATTTGAAGCTTTCTTT
TRBV5-6,.,.,TRBJ2-5,CASSSTGGGTETQYF,TGTGCCAGCAGCTCCACAGGGGGGGGAACAGAGACCCAGTACTTC
TRBV5-1,.,.,TRBJ1-3,CASRDDRSSGNTIYF,TGCGCCAGCCGCGACGACAGGAGCTCTGGAAACACCATATATTTT
TRBV5-6,.,.,TRBJ1-2,CASSLVIADYGYTF,TGTGCCAGCAGCTTGGTGATAGCCGACTATGGCTACACCTTC
TRBV27,.,.,TRBJ2-2,CASTSLWHRPNTGELFF,TGTGCCAGCACCTCGCTTTGGCATCGCCCGAACACCGGGGAGCTGTTTTTT
TRBV18,.,.,TRBJ2-5,CASSPSVRGPDFRLYQETQYF,TGTGCCAGCTCACCATCAGTCAGGGGCCCTGATTTTAGATTGTACCAAGAGACCCAGTACTTC
TRBV18,.,TRBD1,TRBJ1-1,CASSIDRVNTEAFF,TGTGCCAGCTCAATAGACAGGGTGAACACTGAAGCTTTCTTT
TRBV14,.,.,TRBJ1-6,CASSQGVQGRPSSPLHF,TGTGCCAGCAGCCAAGGGGTACAGGGAAGGCCGAGCTCACCCCTCCACTTT
TRBV5-6,.,.,TRBJ1-1,CASSRMLQQHMNTEAFF,TGTGCCAGCAGCCGGATGCTACAGCAGCACATGAACACTGAAGCTTTCTTT
TRBV6-1,.,.,TRBJ2-7,CASSVGTYAYEQYF,TGTGCCAGCAGTGTCGGAACTTACGCCTACGAGCAGTACTTC
TRBV6-5,.,.,TRBJ1-5,CASSYSGGLSNQPQHF,TGTGCCAGCAGTTACTCGGGGGGGCTCAGCAATCAGCCCCAGCATTTT
TRBV6-5,.,.,TRBJ1-2,CASSYSNAGSSYGYTF,TGTGCCAGCAGTTACTCGAACGCAGGTTCAAGCTATGGCTACACCTTC
TRBV6-5,once,.,TRBJ1-2,CASSYDGRSGYTF,TGTGCCAGCAGTTACGACGGGCGGTCTGGCTACACCTTC
TRBV18,once,.,TRBJ1-5,CASSPLPGQGPGEPQHF,TGTGCCAGCTCACCTCTTCCGGGACAAGGTCCTGGGGAGCCCCAGCATTTT
TRBV2,.,.,TRBJ2-7,CASTVVGGPYEQYF,TGTGCCAGCACAGTGGTTGGGGGGCCCTACGAGCAGTACTTC
TRBV10-3,.,TRBD1,TRBJ1-2,CAIQGAADYGYTF,TGTGCCATCCAGGGGGCGGCAGACTATGGCTACACCTTC
TRBV27,.,.,TRBJ1-1,CASSAVDSYTEAFF,TGTGCCAGCAGTGCCGTTGACAGCTACACTGAAGCTTTCTTT
TRBV4-1,.,TRBD1,TRBJ2-7,CASSRTRSGQGAYEQYF,TGCGCCAGCAGCCGAACTCGTTCCGGACAGGGGGCCTACGAGCAGTACTTC